What follows are 22 T cell receptor beta chains derived from one specimen sequenced in a study of Ad26.COV2.S vaccination and SARS-CoV-2 variants. Clones were sequenced by immunoSEQ multiplex PCR, and TCRdb holds only the in-frame ones, with some missing. The sample yields roughly 300,000 clones, about 86% seen once. Treatment defined: 19 received Ad26.COV2.S at low or high dose, single or two shots; 5 received placebo; per-sample allocation not given. Material that was analyzed had been drawn on day 63 after the first vaccine or placebo injection. The sequencing used peripheral blood, collected in a trial of Ad26.COV2.S vaccine versus placebo. These receptors all come from a person aged 18-65 years who received the Ad26.COV2.S COVID-19 vaccine or a placebo.

The chain couples TRBV4-3 to TRBJ2-1, with 11 bases aligning to TRBD2. The junction had 4 bases not matched to a gene; V was cut back by 4 bases and J by 2 bases. This CDR3 is built from 16 residues. Per the germline V gene, CDR1 is LGHNA and CDR2 is YSLEER. The CDR3 sequence: CASSPTGLAAYNEQFF. CDR3 coding DNA: TGCGCCAGCAGCCCGACGGGACTAGCGGCCTACAATGAGCAGTTCTTC.

The rearrangement links TRBV5-1 to TRBJ2-5, with 8 nucleotides matching TRBD2. V dropped 2 bases and J dropped 2; count of bases not matched to a gene: 5. The germline V gene encodes CDR1 SGHRS and CDR2 YFSETQ. The CDR3 runs 15 residues. The CDR3 here is CASSFTSGVQETQYF. The CDR3 DNA is TGCGCCAGCAGCTTCACTAGCGGAGTGCAAGAGACCCAGTACTTC.

The V and J genes are TRBV9 and TRBJ2-1; tentatively, D is TRBD2 (6 bases). Germline lookup yields CDR1 SGDLS and CDR2 YYNGEE. The CDR3 consists of 14 residues. The V gene lost 3 bases and the J gene lost 9 bases, with 16 bases spanning the gap. CDR3 in amino acids: CASSGGMINIEQFF. CDR3 DNA sequence: TGTGCCAGCAGCGGCGGGATGATTAATATTGAGCAGTTCTTC.

The rearrangement uses TRBV11-2 and TRBJ2-4; D gene ambiguous. V was trimmed by 0 bases and J by 7 bases, leaving 10 bases between them. The CDR3 is made up of 14 amino acids. The germline V gene encodes CDR1 SGHAT and CDR2 FQNNGV. The CDR3: CASSLDNGWNIQYF. The CDR3 coding sequence is TGTGCCAGCAGCTTAGATAACGGCTGGAACATTCAGTACTTC.

The chain couples TRBV19 to TRBJ2-1; perhaps TRBD1 as D (5 bases). V lost 3 bases and J lost 4, with 7 bases in between. The CDR3 covers 13 residues. CDR1 is LNHDA, CDR2 SQIVND, per germline (reference sequence). DNA for the CDR3: TGTGCCAGTAGTATGGGGCAGTACAATGAGCAGTTCTTC. Translated, it gives CASSMGQYNEQFF.

V usage is TRBV5-1 and J usage is TRBJ1-1, with 8 bases aligning to TRBD1. Per germline, CDR1 SGHRS and CDR2 YFSETQ. Germline trimming cut 1 base from V and 4 bases from J; bases unmatched to any gene: 0. The CDR3 contains 13 residues. CDR3 residues: CASSLTGGTEAFF. The CDR3 DNA reads as TGCGCCAGCAGCTTGACAGGGGGCACTGAAGCTTTCTTT.

The chain employs TRBV11-2 and TRBJ2-3, with 8 positions matching TRBD2. In germline, CDR1 is SGHAT, CDR2 FQNNGV. V lost 5 bases to trimming and J lost 4 bases; unmatched junction nucleotides: 5. There are 14 residues in the CDR3. CDR3 sequence (DNA): TGTGCCAGCAGCCCGGGGGGGCGCCCAGATACGCAGTATTTT. Residues: CASSPGGRPDTQYF.

V and J are TRBV19 and TRBJ2-1, with TRBD2 as a possible D gene (5 bases). Germline V lookup: CDR1 LNHDA, CDR2 SQIVND (reference sequence). V was trimmed by 3 bases and J by 0 bases, leaving 12 bases between them. The CDR3 has 16 residues. As DNA, the CDR3 is TGTGCCAGTAGTATCTCAGCGGCTGGCTCCTACAATGAGCAGTTCTTC. It codes for CASSISAAGSYNEQFF.

The chain couples TRBV11-2 to TRBJ1-1; D gene unclear. V lost 0 bases and J lost 4, with 9 bases in between. Germline loops: CDR1 SGHAT, CDR2 FQNNGV. CDR3 length: 14 residues. The CDR3 protein is CASSLDLASTEAFF. DNA of the CDR3: TGTGCCAGCAGCTTAGATCTGGCCTCCACTGAAGCTTTCTTT.

J is TRBJ1-3 and V is TRBV10-3; D is possibly TRBD1 (6 bases). The V end lost 3 bases, the J end lost 1 base, and 10 bases lay between the germline ends. CDR1 and CDR2 (germline): ENHRY, SYGVKD. The CDR3 has 15 residues. The CDR3 loop reads CAISEGGQSGNTIYF. CDR3 DNA sequence: TGTGCCATCAGTGAAGGGGGTCAATCTGGAAACACCATATATTTT.

V and J are TRBV18 and TRBJ2-7, with a possible D match to TRBD1 (6 bases). Trimming pared 3 bases from V and 5 bases from J, leaving 11 bases between. CDR1 and CDR2 from the germline V gene are KGHSH and LQKENI. This CDR3 has 13 residues. The CDR3 sequence: CASSPEGVNEQYF. The CDR3 DNA is TGTGCCAGCTCACCCGAGGGGGTAAACGAGCAGTACTTC.

The chain couples TRBV6-5 to TRBJ2-1; TRBD1 matches 9 bases. Germline CDR1 is MNHEY and CDR2 is SVGAGI. This CDR3 is 15 amino acids long. V lost 6 bases to trimming and J lost 7 bases; unmatched junction nucleotides: 10. CDR3 sequence (DNA): TGTGCCAGCAGGGATCTCGGGACAGGGAGTAATGAGCAGTTCTTC. Protein sequence: CASRDLGTGSNEQFF.

This chain uses TRBV27 with TRBJ2-7, with D perhaps matching TRBD2 (5 bases). This CDR3 contains 15 residues. Germline CDR1 and CDR2: MNHEY and SMNVEV (reference sequence). V was pared by 5 bases and J by 0 bases, with 14 bases between. In DNA form, the CDR3 reads TGTGCCAGCAGTCCTTATACGGGGAGCTCCTACGAGCAGTACTTC. Its translation is CASSPYTGSSYEQYF.

J is TRBJ1-4 and V is TRBV2; the D is unclear. Deletions cut 6 bases from V and 8 bases from J, with 13 bases between. Germline assignment: CDR1 SNHLY and CDR2 FYNNEI. This CDR3 has 13 residues. DNA for the CDR3: TGTGCCAGCAGAGACATGGATGGCGAAAAACTGTTTTTT. Amino acid sequence: CASRDMDGEKLFF.

The genes are TRBV28 and TRBJ2-7, with TRBD1 matching 7 bases. The length of the CDR3 is 17 residues. Germline CDR1 is MDHEN and CDR2 is SYDVKM. V gave up 5 bases and J gave up 11 bases; unmatched junction bases: 24. CDR3 sequence (DNA): TGTGCCAGCAGTCCCCTAACCTCCTCCGGGACAGAGAAAATTGAGTACTTC. Translation: CASSPLTSSGTEKIEYF.

The chain combines TRBV19 with TRBJ1-1; a possible D gene is TRBD1 (6 bases). The germline CDR1 and CDR2 sequences are LNHDA and SQIVND (reference sequence). V gave up 3 bases and J gave up 3 bases, with 8 bases separating them. The CDR3 runs 13 residues. CDR3 loop: CASSIHRDTEAFF. The CDR3 nucleotides are TGTGCCAGTAGTATTCACAGGGACACTGAAGCTTTCTTT.

Remarks on this clone: This sample includes further DNA sequences coding for the same CDR3. The rearrangement uses TRBV5-1 and TRBJ1-5, with TRBD1 as a possible D gene (5 bases). Trimming pared 4 bases from V and 1 base from J, leaving 12 bases between. CDR1 SGHRS and CDR2 YFSETQ come from the germline V gene. The CDR3 has 15 residues. The CDR3 loop reads CASSPGTVSNQPQHF. CDR3 nucleotide sequence: TGCGCCAGCAGCCCTGGGACGGTAAGCAATCAGCCCCAGCATTTT.

The rearrangement links TRBV28 to TRBJ2-7, with 15 bases identical to TRBD2. V shed 5 bases and J 5 bases; nucleotides not matched to a gene: 13. CDR1 is MDHEN, CDR2 SYDVKM, per germline. The CDR3 loop spans 18 amino acids. The CDR3 region has the DNA TGTGCCAGCAGTCTCCACTCGCCGGGACTAGCGGGAGGAGACGAGCAGTACTTC. Translating it yields CASSLHSPGLAGGDEQYF.

The chain recombines TRBV12-3 or TRBV12-4 with TRBJ2-7, with D possibly TRBD2 on 6 matching bases. V was shortened by 3 bases and J by 1 base, with 7 bases between the two germline ends. The CDR3 spans 13 residues. The CDR3 DNA reads as TGTGCCAGCAGTTTCGGGGGTTCCTACGAGCAGTACTTC. This encodes CASSFGGSYEQYF.

The gene calls are TRBV27 and TRBJ1-3; 7 nucleotides match TRBD1. The CDR3 totals 13 residues. CDR1 is MNHEY, CDR2 SMNVEV, per germline (reference sequence). Losses at the gene ends were 6 bases for V and 2 bases for J; bases not matched to a gene: 1. CDR3 DNA sequence: TGTGCCAGCAGGACAGGGACTGGAAACACCATATATTTT. It codes for CASRTGTGNTIYF.

The V and J genes are TRBV14 and TRBJ1-2; the match to TRBD1 covers 8 bases. This CDR3 spans 16 amino acids. Germline V CDR1 and CDR2: SGHDN, FVKESK. V lost 4 bases and J lost 0; bases outside the gene matches: 7. Here the CDR3 reads CASSRSGDRPNYGYTF. The CDR3 coding sequence is TGTGCCAGCAGCCGGAGTGGGGACAGGCCTAACTATGGCTACACCTTC.

V is TRBV5-6 and J is TRBJ1-1, with 7 bases fitting TRBD1. The J segment lost 2 bases and the V segment lost 7 bases, leaving 8 bases of the junction unmatched. The CDR3 totals 14 residues. Germline V gene sequence: CDR1 SGHDT, CDR2 YYEEEE. The CDR3 here is CASRLGTANTEAFF. The DNA for the CDR3 is TGTGCCAGCCGCCTCGGGACAGCTAACACTGAAGCTTTCTTT. Looking up the rest from reference TRBV5-6 and TRBJ1-1 gives the full variable domain: DAGVTQSPTHLIKTRGQQVTLRCSPKSGHDTVSWYQQALGQGPQFIFQYYEEEERQRGNFPDRFSGHQFPNYSSELNVNALLLGDSALYLCASRLGTANTEAFFGQGTRLTVV.